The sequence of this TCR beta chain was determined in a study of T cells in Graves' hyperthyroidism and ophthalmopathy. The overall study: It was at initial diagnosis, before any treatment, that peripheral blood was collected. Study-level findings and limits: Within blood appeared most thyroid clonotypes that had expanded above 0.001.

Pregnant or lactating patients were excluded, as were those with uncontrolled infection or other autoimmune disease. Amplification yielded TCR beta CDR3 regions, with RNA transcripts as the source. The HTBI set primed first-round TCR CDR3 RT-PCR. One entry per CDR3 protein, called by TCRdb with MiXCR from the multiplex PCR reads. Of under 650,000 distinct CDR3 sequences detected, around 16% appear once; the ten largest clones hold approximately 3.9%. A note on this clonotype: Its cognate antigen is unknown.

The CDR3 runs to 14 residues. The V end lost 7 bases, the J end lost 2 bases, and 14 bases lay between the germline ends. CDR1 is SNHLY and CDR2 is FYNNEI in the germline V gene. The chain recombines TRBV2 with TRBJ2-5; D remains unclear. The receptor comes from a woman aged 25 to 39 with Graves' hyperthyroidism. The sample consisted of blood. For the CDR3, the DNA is TGTGCCAGCAACACGATCGGACCTCAAGAGACCCAGTACTTC. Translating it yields CASNTIGPQETQYF.